Listed below are T cell receptor beta chains from one sample, sequenced in a study of T cells in Graves' hyperthyroidism and ophthalmopathy. TCRdb ran MiXCR on the multiplex PCR reads and lists one entry per CDR3 protein. The sample has roughly 300,000 distinct CDR3 sequences; approximately 18% are singletons. The sample comprised blood. The receptor source for this set is a woman in her forties or fifties with Graves' hyperthyroidism. Both conserved end residues are part of each CDR3. D genes are given only for firm matches. Clone size, where shown, is once, few, many, or a class for clones that have expanded.

.,TRBD2,TRBV12-3/TRBV12-4,TRBJ2-1,CASIMGAGGLYNEQFF,TGTGCCAGCATCATGGGAGCGGGAGGGTTATACAATGAGCAGTTCTTC
.,.,TRBV7-9,TRBJ2-5,CASSSVVETQYF,TGTGCCAGCAGCTCAGTCGTAGAGACCCAGTACTTC
.,TRBD1,TRBV19,TRBJ1-5,CASRSNAGGGQPQHF,TGTGCCAGTAGATCGAACGCAGGGGGCGGTCAGCCCCAGCATTTT
.,.,TRBV27,TRBJ1-5,CASSLSGGGSQPQHF,TGTGCCAGCAGTTTATCTGGGGGCGGGAGTCAGCCCCAGCATTTT
many,.,TRBV20-1,TRBJ2-5,CSTSPGKETQYF,TGCAGTACTTCCCCGGGGAAAGAGACCCAGTACTTC
.,.,TRBV27,TRBJ1-2,CASSLSNGDDYGYTF,TGTGCCAGCAGTTTATCGAACGGGGATGACTATGGCTACACCTTC
few,TRBD1,TRBV20-1,TRBJ2-3,CSAPGQGLFMSTDTQYF,TGCAGTGCTCCGGGACAGGGCCTTTTTATGAGCACAGATACGCAGTATTTT
few,.,TRBV3-1,TRBJ1-5,CASSPLQYGWPQHF,TGTGCCAGCAGCCCATTACAGTACGGATGGCCCCAGCATTTT
many,TRBD1,TRBV7-8,TRBJ1-6,CASSDRGRGSSPLHF,TGTGCCAGCAGCGACCGGGGCAGGGGGAGTTCACCCCTCCACTTT
many,.,TRBV11-2,TRBJ2-5,CASSHYSNRDLRAYQETQYF,TGTGCCAGCAGCCATTACAGTAACCGAGATCTTCGGGCATACCAAGAGACCCAGTACTTC
.,.,TRBV29-1,TRBJ2-7,CSVRTGDSYEQYF,TGCAGCGTCAGGACTGGGGACTCCTACGAGCAGTACTTC
.,.,TRBV9,TRBJ1-1,CASSVEGQGSSAFF,TGTGCCAGCAGCGTAGAGGGTCAGGGCTCGTCGGCTTTCTTT
.,TRBD1,TRBV27,TRBJ2-1,CASSLPDRVRQFF,TGTGCCAGCAGTTTGCCCGACAGGGTACGTCAGTTCTTC
many,.,TRBV11-2,TRBJ2-1,CASSLAGGGAYNEQFF,TGTGCCAGCAGCTTAGCCGGTGGGGGCGCGTACAATGAGCAGTTCTTC
few,.,TRBV6-1,TRBJ1-1,CATGGGYTEAFF,TGTGCCACCGGAGGGGGGTACACTGAAGCTTTCTTT
few,TRBD2,TRBV11-2,TRBJ2-5,CASRDSGGAPPPNSETQYF,TGTGCCAGCAGGGACAGCGGGGGGGCCCCTCCCCCCAATTCTGAGACCCAGTACTTC
.,TRBD2,TRBV6-4,TRBJ2-2,CASKLALDTGELFF,TGTGCCAGCAAACTAGCGCTCGACACCGGGGAGCTGTTTTTT
.,TRBD1,TRBV10-3,TRBJ1-4,CAISESNRGITNEKLFF,TGTGCCATCAGTGAGTCGAACAGGGGGATTACTAATGAAAAACTGTTTTTT
many,.,TRBV20-1,TRBJ2-5,CSASQGMGETQYF,TGCAGTGCTAGCCAGGGGATGGGAGAGACCCAGTACTTC
many,.,TRBV3-1,TRBJ2-7,CASSQGGEQYF,TGTGCCAGCAGCCAAGGAGGCGAGCAGTACTTC
.,.,TRBV7-9,TRBJ1-5,CASSPDGSNQPQHF,TGTGCCAGCAGCCCCGACGGTAGCAATCAGCCCCAGCATTTT
many,TRBD1,TRBV2,TRBJ2-1,CARTGGASYNEQFF,TGTGCCAGAACAGGGGGCGCCTCCTACAATGAGCAGTTCTTC
.,TRBD2,TRBV12-3/TRBV12-4,TRBJ2-1,CASRPAGLAGVNYRLNEQFF,TGTGCCAGCAGACCCGCGGGACTAGCGGGAGTTAATTACCGATTGAATGAGCAGTTCTTC
once,.,TRBV5-4,TRBJ1-1,CASNGPTGATEAFF,TGTGCCAGCAACGGTCCTACGGGGGCCACTGAAGCTTTCTTT
.,TRBD1,TRBV5-1,TRBJ2-1,CASSFGQGSYNEQFF,TGCGCCAGCAGTTTTGGACAGGGTTCCTACAATGAGCAGTTCTTC
.,.,TRBV29-1,TRBJ2-5,CSVEGGPETQYF,TGCAGCGTTGAGGGTGGGCCGGAGACCCAGTACTTC
.,.,TRBV19,TRBJ1-1,CASSYQGEGPEAFF,TGTGCCAGTAGTTACCAGGGAGAGGGTCCTGAAGCTTTCTTT
many,.,TRBV6-1,TRBJ1-1,CASKQGGTEAFF,TGTGCCAGCAAGCAAGGGGGGACTGAAGCTTTCTTT
many,.,TRBV6-1,TRBJ1-5,CASSREGNQPQHF,TGTGCCAGCAGCAGGGAGGGCAATCAGCCCCAGCATTTT
.,.,TRBV24-1,TRBJ1-1,CATSPGRTTEAFF,TGTGCCACCTCCCCGGGGCGGACCACTGAAGCTTTCTTT
.,.,TRBV19,TRBJ2-6,CASSPRGPDRVGAGANVLTF,TGTGCCAGTAGTCCACGGGGGCCCGACAGGGTAGGCGCTGGGGCCAACGTCCTGACTTTC
.,.,TRBV7-8,TRBJ1-2,CASSLYGLGGYTF,TGTGCCAGCAGCTTATACGGGCTAGGTGGCTACACCTTC
few,.,TRBV6-1,TRBJ1-4,CASSELSGTNEKLFF,TGTGCCAGCAGTGAACTGAGCGGGACTAATGAAAAACTGTTTTTT
many,.,TRBV12-3/TRBV12-4,TRBJ2-5,CATWGPGETQYF,TGTGCCACCTGGGGGCCAGGCGAGACCCAGTACTTC
few,.,TRBV10-3,TRBJ1-6,CAISEGGSRPLHF,TGTGCCATCAGTGAGGGAGGCAGTAGACCCCTCCACTTT
.,.,TRBV5-1,TRBJ2-3,CASSATSRGDTQYF,TGCGCCAGCAGCGCAACCAGTAGGGGAGATACGCAGTATTTT
many,.,TRBV20-1,TRBJ2-5,CSALTGPQETQYF,TGCAGTGCTCTGACAGGACCTCAAGAGACCCAGTACTTC
.,.,TRBV7-9,TRBJ2-7,CASGGATYEQYF,TGTGCCAGCGGAGGGGCTACCTACGAGCAGTACTTC
many,.,TRBV6-5,TRBJ2-2,CASSYGHPETNTGELFF,TGTGCCAGCAGTTACGGCCATCCCGAGACGAACACCGGGGAGCTGTTTTTT
.,TRBD2,TRBV20-1,TRBJ2-2,CSALAGGTGELFF,TGCAGTGCTCTAGCGGGGGGAACCGGGGAGCTGTTTTTT
few,.,TRBV7-2,TRBJ2-5,CASSLVAANQETQYF,TGTGCCAGCAGCTTAGTAGCGGCAAACCAAGAGACCCAGTACTTC
few,.,TRBV12-5,TRBJ1-5,CASGLYEPQHF,TGTGCTAGTGGTTTGTATGAGCCCCAGCATTTT
few,.,TRBV24-1,TRBJ1-1,CATSDYMNTEAFF,TGTGCCACCAGTGATTATATGAACACTGAAGCTTTCTTT
many,.,TRBV12-3/TRBV12-4,TRBJ2-2,CASSLRTVTGELFF,TGTGCCAGCAGTTTAAGAACAGTCACCGGGGAGCTGTTTTTT
.,.,TRBV6-2/TRBV6-3,TRBJ1-5,CASRSGRNQPQHF,TGTGCCAGCAGGTCCGGTCGCAATCAGCCCCAGCATTTT
.,.,TRBV18,TRBJ2-3,CASSPLAEGPDTQYF,TGTGCCAGCTCACCACTAGCGGAGGGGCCAGATACGCAGTATTTT
few,TRBD1,TRBV20-1,TRBJ2-7,CSARPGQTPSYEQYF,TGCAGTGCGCGGCCGGGACAGACCCCATCCTACGAGCAGTACTTC
few,TRBD1,TRBV3-1,TRBJ2-4,CASSYGDRGRWNAKNIQYF,TGTGCCAGCAGCTACGGGGACAGGGGTAGGTGGAACGCCAAAAACATTCAGTACTTC